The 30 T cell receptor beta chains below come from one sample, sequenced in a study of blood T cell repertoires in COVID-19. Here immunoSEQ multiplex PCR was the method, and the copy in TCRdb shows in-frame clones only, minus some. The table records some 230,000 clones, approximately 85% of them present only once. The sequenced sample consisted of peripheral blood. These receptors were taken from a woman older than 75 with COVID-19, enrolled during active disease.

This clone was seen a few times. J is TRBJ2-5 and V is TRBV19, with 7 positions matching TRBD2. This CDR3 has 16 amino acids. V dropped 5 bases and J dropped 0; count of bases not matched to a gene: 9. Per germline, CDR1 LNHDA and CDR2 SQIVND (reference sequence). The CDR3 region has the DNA TGTGCCAGTAGTCCGGGGGGACTTCCGTACCAAGAGACCCAGTACTTC. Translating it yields CASSPGGLPYQETQYF.

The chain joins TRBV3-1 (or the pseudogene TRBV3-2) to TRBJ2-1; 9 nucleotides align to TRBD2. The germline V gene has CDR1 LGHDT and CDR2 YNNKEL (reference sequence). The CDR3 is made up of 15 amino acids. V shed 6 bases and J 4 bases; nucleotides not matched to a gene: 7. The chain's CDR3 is CASSPGLAQYNEQFF. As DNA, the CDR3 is TGTGCCAGCAGTCCTGGACTAGCGCAATACAATGAGCAGTTCTTC.

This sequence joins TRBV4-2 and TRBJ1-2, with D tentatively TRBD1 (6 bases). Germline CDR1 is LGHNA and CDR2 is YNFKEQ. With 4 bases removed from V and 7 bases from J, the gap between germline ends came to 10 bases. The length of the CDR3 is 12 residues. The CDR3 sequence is CASSPTGLGYTF. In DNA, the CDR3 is TGTGCCAGCAGCCCTACAGGGCTTGGCTACACCTTC.

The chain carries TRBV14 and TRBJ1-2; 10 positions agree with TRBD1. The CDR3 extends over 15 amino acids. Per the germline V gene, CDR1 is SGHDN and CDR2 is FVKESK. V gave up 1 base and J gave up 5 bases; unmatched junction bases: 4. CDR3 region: CASSQVGDRGYGYTF. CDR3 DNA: TGTGCCAGCAGCCAAGTTGGGGACAGGGGTTATGGCTACACCTTC.

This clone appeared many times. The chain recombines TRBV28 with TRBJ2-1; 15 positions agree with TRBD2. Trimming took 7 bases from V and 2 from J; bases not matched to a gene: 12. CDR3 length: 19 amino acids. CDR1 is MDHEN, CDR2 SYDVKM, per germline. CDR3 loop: CASTAPGLAGGGAYNEQFF. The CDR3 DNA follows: TGTGCCAGCACCGCCCCGGGACTAGCGGGAGGAGGAGCCTACAATGAGCAGTTCTTC.

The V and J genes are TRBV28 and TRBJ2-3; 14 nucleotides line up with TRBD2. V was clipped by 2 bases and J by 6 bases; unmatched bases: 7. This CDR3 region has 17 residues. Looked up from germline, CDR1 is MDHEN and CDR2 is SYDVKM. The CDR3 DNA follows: TGTGCCAGCAGTTTACGACTAGCGGGAGGGCATAGGGATACGCAGTATTTT. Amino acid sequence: CASSLRLAGGHRDTQYF.

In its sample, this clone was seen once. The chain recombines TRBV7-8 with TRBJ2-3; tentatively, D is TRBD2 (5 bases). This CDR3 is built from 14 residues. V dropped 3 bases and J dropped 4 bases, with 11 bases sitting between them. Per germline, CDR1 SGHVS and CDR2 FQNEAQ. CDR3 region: CASSLTEVADTQYF. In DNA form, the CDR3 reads TGTGCCAGCAGCTTGACGGAGGTGGCAGATACGCAGTATTTT.

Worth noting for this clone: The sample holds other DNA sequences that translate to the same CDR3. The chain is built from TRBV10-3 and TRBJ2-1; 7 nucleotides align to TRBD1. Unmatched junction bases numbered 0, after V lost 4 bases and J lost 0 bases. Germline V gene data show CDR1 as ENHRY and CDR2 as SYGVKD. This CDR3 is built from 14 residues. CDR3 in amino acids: CAISAGGSYNEQFF. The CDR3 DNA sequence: TGTGCCATCAGTGCAGGGGGCTCCTACAATGAGCAGTTCTTC.

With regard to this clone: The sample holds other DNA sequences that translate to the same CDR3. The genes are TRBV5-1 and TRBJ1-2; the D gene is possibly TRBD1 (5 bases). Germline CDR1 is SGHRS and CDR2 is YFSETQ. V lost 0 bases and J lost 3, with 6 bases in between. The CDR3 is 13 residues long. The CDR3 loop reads CASSLEGDYGYTF. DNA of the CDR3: TGCGCCAGCAGCTTGGAAGGGGACTATGGCTACACCTTC.

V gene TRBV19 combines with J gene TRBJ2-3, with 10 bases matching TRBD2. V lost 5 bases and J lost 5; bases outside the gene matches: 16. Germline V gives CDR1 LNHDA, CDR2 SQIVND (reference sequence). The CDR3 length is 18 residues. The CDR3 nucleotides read TGTGCCAGTAGTCCCACGGGACCAGCGGGGGGGCTGGTAGATACGCAGTATTTT. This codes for CASSPTGPAGGLVDTQYF.

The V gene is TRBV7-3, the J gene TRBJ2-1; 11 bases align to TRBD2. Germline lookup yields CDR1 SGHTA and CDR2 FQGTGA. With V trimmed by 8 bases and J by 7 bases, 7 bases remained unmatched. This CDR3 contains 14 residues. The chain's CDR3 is CASGASGGKNEQFF. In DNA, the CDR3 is TGTGCCAGCGGCGCTAGCGGGGGGAAAAATGAGCAGTTCTTC. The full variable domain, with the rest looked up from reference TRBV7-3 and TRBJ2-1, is GAGVSQTPSNKVTEKGKYVELRCDPISGHTALYWYRQSLGQGPEFLIYFQGTGAADDSGLPNDRFFAVRPEGSVSTLKIQRTERGDSAVYLCASGASGGKNEQFFGPGTRLTVL.

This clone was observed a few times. CDR3 loop: CASSYSLNYFTEAFF. The CDR3 nucleotides read TGTGCCAGCAGTTACTCCCTTAACTACTTCACTGAAGCTTTCTTT. The chain employs TRBV6-2 or TRBV6-3 and TRBJ1-1; no clear D. Germline V CDR1 and CDR2: MNHEY, SVGEGT. V lost 0 bases and J 4 bases, leaving 12 bases between the germline ends. CDR3 length: 15 amino acids.

The CDR3 region is CALTDRAWGYTF. The CDR3 DNA follows: TGTGCCTTAACTGACAGGGCTTGGGGCTACACCTTC. The chain recombines TRBV30 with TRBJ1-2; 7 nucleotides line up with TRBD1. The V gene's germline CDR1 is GTSNPN and CDR2 SVGIG (reference sequence). Losses at the gene ends were 7 bases for V and 8 bases for J; bases not matched to a gene: 10. The CDR3 has 12 amino acids.

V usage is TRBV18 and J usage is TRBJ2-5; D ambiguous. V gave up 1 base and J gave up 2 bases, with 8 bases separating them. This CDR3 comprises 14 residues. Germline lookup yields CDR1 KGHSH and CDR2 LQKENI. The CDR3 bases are TGTGCCAGCTCACCACAGTCCGAGCAAGAGACCCAGTACTTC. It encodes CASSPQSEQETQYF.

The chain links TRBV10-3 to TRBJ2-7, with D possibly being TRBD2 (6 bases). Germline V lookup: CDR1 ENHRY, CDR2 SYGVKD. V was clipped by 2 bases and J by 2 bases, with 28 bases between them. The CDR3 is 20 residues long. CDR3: CAISEIRGGPSGGAAYEQYF. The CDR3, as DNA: TGTGCCATCAGTGAGATAAGGGGCGGCCCGTCCGGGGGAGCTGCCTACGAGCAGTACTTC.

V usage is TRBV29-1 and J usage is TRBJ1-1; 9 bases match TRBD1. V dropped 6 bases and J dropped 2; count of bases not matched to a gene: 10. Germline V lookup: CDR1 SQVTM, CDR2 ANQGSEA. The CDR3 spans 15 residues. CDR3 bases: TGCAGCGTCGCCGGGACAGGGCAATACAACACTGAAGCTTTCTTT. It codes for CSVAGTGQYNTEAFF.

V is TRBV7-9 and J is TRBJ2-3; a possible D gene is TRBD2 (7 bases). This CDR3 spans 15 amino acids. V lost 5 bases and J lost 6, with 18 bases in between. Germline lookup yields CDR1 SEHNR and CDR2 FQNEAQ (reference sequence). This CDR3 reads CASSIGGGGQDTQYF. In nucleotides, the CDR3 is TGTGCCAGCAGCATCGGGGGAGGGGGTCAGGATACGCAGTATTTT.

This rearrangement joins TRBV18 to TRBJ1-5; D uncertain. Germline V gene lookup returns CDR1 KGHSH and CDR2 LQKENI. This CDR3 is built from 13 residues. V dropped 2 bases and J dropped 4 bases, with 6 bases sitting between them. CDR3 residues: CASSPEENQPQHF. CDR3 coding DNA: TGTGCCAGCTCACCAGAAGAGAATCAGCCCCAGCATTTT.

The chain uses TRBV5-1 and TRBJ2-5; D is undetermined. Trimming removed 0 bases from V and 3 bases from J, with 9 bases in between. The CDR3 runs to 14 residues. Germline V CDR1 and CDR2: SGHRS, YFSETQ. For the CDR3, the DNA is TGCGCCAGCAGCTTGGCGGGTTTGGAAGAGACCCAGTACTTC. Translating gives CASSLAGLEETQYF.

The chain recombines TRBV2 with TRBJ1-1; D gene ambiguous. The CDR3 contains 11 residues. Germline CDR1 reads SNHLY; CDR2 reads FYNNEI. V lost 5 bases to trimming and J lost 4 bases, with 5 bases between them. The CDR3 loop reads CASSIFTEAFF. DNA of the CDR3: TGTGCCAGCAGTATATTCACTGAAGCTTTCTTT.

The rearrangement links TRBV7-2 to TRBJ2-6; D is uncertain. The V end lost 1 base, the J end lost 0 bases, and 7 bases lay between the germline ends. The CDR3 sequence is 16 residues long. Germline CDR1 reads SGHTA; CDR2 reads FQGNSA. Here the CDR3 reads CASSLDTNSGANVLTF. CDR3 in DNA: TGTGCCAGCAGCTTAGACACCAACTCTGGGGCCAACGTCCTGACTTTC. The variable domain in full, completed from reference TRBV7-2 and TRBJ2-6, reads GAGVSQSPSNKVTEKGKDVELRCDPISGHTALYWYRQSLGQGLEFLIYFQGNSAPDKSGLPSDRFSAERTGGSVSTLTIQRTQQEDSAVYLCASSLDTNSGANVLTFGAGSRLTVL.

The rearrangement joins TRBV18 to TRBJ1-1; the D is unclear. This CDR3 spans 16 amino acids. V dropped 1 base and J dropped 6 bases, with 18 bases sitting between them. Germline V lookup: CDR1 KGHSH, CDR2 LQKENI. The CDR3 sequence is CASSPQTSVVPAEAFF. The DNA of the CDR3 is TGTGCCAGCTCACCACAAACCTCAGTGGTCCCAGCTGAAGCTTTCTTT.

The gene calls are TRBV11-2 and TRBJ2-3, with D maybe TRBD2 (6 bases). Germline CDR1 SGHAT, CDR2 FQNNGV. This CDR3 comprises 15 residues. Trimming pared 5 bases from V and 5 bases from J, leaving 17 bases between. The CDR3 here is CASSPAGLREDTQYF. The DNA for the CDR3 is TGTGCCAGCAGCCCCGCGGGACTGCGGGAAGATACGCAGTATTTT.

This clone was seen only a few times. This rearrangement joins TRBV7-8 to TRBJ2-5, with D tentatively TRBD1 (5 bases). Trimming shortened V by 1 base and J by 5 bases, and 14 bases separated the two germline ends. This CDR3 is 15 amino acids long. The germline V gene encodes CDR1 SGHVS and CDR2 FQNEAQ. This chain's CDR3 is CASSLGVGPGETQYF. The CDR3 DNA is TGTGCCAGCAGCTTAGGAGTGGGGCCCGGGGAGACCCAGTACTTC.

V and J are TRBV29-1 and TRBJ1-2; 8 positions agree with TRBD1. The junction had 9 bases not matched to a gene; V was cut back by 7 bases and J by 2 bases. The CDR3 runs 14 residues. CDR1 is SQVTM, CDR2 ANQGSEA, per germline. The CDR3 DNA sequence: TGCAGCGCTCTACGGACAGGGACCAACTATGGCTACACCTTC. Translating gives CSALRTGTNYGYTF.

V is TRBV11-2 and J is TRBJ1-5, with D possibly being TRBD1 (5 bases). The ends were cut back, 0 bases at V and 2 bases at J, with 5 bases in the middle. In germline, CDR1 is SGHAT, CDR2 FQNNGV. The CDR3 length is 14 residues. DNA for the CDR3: TGTGCCAGCAGCTTAGAACAGGGCAATCAGCCCCAGCATTTT. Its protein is CASSLEQGNQPQHF.

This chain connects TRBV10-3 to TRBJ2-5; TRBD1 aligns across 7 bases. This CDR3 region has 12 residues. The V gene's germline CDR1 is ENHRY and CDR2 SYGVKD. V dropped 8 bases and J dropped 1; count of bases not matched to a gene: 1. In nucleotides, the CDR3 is TGTGCCATCGGGACAGCCCAAGAGACCCAGTACTTC. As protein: CAIGTAQETQYF.

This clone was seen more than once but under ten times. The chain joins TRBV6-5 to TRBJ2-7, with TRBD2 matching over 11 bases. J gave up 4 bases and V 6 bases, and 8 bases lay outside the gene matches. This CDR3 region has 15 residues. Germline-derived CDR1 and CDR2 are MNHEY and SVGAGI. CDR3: CASRKGLADLYEQYF. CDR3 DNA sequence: TGTGCCAGCAGGAAGGGACTAGCGGACCTTTACGAGCAGTACTTC.

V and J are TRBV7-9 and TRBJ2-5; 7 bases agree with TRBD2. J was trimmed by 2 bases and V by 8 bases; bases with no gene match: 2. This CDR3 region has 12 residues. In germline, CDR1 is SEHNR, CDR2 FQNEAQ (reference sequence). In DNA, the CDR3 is TGTGCCAGCGGGAGGGAACAAGAGACCCAGTACTTC. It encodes CASGREQETQYF.

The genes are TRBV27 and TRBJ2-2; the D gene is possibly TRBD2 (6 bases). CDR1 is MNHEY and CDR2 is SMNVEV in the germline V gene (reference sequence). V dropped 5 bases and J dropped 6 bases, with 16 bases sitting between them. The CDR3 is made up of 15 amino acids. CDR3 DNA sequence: TGTGCCAGCAGTCCTCGACTAGTTTTCCCCGGGGAGCTGTTTTTT. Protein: CASSPRLVFPGELFF.